The clone carrying this T cell receptor (beta chain) has at least ten counts. Indicated time point: patch test 3, about 24 weeks after DPC sensitization. The treatment denotes: therapeutic diphenylcyclopropenone sensitization with weekly scalp DPC. Extraction of total RNA was performed on unfractionated whole blood. TCRdb called the RACE reads again in MiXCR, with one record for every CDR3 protein. The sample holds 40,000 or so distinct CDR3 sequences, about 13% seen once. The CDR3 extends over 15 amino acids. The V end was cut by 6 bases, the J end by 3 bases, with 15 bases between. CDR1 SGHTA and CDR2 FQGNSA come from the germline V gene. This specimen comes from a study of human T cells and chemical hapten exposure.

The receptor comes from a woman in her thirties or forties with alopecia areata. Some clones in this sample may be carry-over from other donors' samples. The chain employs TRBV7-2 and TRBJ2-1; D is perhaps TRBD1 or TRBD2 (7 bases each). The sequenced sample was whole blood, obtained in connection with sensitization to the hapten diphenylcyclopropenone (DPC). The CDR3 DNA reads TGTGCCAGCAGACCCGCAGGGGGGGGCTACAATGAGCAGTTCTTC. Translated: CASRPAGGGYNEQFF.